The entry below gives a single T cell receptor (beta chain) sequence along with its context. Its specificity is not known. Trimming removed 3 bases from V and 6 bases from J, with 19 bases in between. The CDR3 covers 16 residues. Germline values: CDR1 SGHRS, CDR2 YFSETQ. This sample was included in a study of pediatric ulcerative colitis. One to two pinch biopsies were taken from the rectum during colonoscopy. No immunosuppressive drugs were given to ulcerative colitis patients before diagnostic colonoscopy. Libraries were prepared by immunoSEQ multiplex PCR; TCRdb keeps only in-frame clonotypes and omits some of them. The sample holds over 20,000 clones, around 64% seen once. General study results and limits: Compared with controls, ulcerative colitis showed greater blood-rectum clone sharing. Rectal repertoires separated controls, mild-moderate and acute severe colitis.

The rearrangement uses TRBV5-1 and TRBJ2-1, with a possible D match to TRBD1 (8 bases). The sequencing input was gut tissue. This TCR was sampled from a boy between 10 and 17 years old with severe ulcerative colitis. The CDR3 loop reads CASSSGQGGTRNEQFF. In DNA, the CDR3 is TGCGCCAGCAGCTCTGGACAGGGAGGGACTCGCAATGAGCAGTTCTTC.